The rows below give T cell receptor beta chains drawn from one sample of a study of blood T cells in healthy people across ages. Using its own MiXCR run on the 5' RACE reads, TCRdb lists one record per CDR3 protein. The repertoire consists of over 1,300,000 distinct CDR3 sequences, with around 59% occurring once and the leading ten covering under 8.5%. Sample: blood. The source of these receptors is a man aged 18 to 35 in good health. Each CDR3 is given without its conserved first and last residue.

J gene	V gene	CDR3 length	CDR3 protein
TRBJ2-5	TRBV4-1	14	ASSQDLGLPSETQY
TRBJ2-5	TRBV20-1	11	SAREAGTETQY
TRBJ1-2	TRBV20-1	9	SYPGDHGYT
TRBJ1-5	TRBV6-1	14	ASSGGTGGPNQPQH
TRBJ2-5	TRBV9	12	ASSSEWGGETQY
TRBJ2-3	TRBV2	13	ASVPGTTAIDTQY
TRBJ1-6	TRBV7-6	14	ASSLLTDLYNSPLH
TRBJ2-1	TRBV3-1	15	ASSTRAGGRSYNEQF
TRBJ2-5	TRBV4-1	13	ASSQKGGPRETQY
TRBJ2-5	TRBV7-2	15	ASSLGLAGSSGETQY
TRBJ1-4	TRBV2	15	ASSESVTALTNEKLF
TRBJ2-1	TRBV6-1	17	ASSPSRLAEISIRHEQF
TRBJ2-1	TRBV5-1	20	ASSLVVLLTSGRNRLINEQF
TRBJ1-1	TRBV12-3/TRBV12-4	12	ASSPGQGIFEAF
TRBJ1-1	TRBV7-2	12	ASSLGWVRTEAF
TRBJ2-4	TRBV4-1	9	ASRQGIIQY
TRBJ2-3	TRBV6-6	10	ASSFPDDTQY
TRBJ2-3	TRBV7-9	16	ASSERTSGRLSTDTQY
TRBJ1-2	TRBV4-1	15	ASSVLYPMDGFYGYT
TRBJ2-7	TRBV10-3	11	AISERRGDEQY
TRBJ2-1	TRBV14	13	ASSQYDRVDNEQF
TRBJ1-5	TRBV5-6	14	ASSLSPGGVGQPQH
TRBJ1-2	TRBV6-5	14	ASSYSSNPGKTGYT
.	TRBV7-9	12	ASSRDRDRETQY
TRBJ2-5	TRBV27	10	ASSQGTGLEY
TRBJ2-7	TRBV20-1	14	SATWALGASTYEQY
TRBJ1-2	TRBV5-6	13	ASSPHTGDYYGYT
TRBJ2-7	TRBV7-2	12	ASSLDGIYYEQY
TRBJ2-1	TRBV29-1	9	SVPRYNEQF
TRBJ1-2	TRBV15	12	ATSRDRDSYGYT
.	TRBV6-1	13	ASSERTGQAETQY